Described below is a single TCR beta chain sequence and its context. This clonotype occurred a few times. It lacks a known antigen. No much larger clone is present one base from it, and per-base qualities are unavailable. This sample is drawn from a study of blood T cells in healthy people across ages (dated by TCRdb to about 2015). About the investigation overall: In model experiments, roughly one uniquely barcoded TCR beta cDNA molecule per two T cells was captured by template switching. To track age-related changes in TCR beta repertoire diversity, the study relied on deep sequencing normalized with unique cDNA molecular identifiers. Donors were grouped into four age groups: young (average 16 years), middle-aged (39), aged (62) and long-lived (about 82). To avoid experimental bias, donors of different ages were distributed randomly across sequencing lanes. For two donors (one aged 18 to 30 and one aged 80 or older), the study analyzed two additional independent replicas of 1 million unique cDNA reads from the same blood draw. The investigation overall reported the following: The CMV infection status of donors was not known, potentially confounding age-related changes in expanded clonotypes. Observed TCR beta diversity per million T cells fell roughly linearly with age, and a significant reduction was already apparent by age around 36. Because profiling used bulk unsorted PBMCs, naive and antigen-experienced compartments could not be compared conclusively. Compared with the aged group, the long-lived group had more naive CD4+ T cells, fewer expanded clones and increased TCR diversity, a pattern suggesting age selection. Estimates of total diversity based on one million sequenced T cells were regarded as lower bounds and as underestimates. Observed TCR beta diversity correlated strongly with the percentage of naive T cells measured by flow cytometry.

Donors were 35 to 40 systemically healthy Caucasian individuals from Russia aged 6 to 90 years. Each donor gave ten milliliters of peripheral blood, drawn into EDTA-treated Vacutainer tubes. Ficoll-Paque density-gradient centrifugation was used to isolate PBMCs, with at least 7 million obtained per sample. Trizol reagent was used to extract total RNA from the PBMCs, yielding at least 5 micrograms per sample. The percentages of naive CD45RAhigh/CD27high T cells were determined by flow cytometry on a PBMC aliquot from every donor. Receptor libraries were prepared by 5' RACE. The listed sequencing device is Illumina HiSeq 2500. A second roughly 6 to 11 cycle PCR used a sample-barcoded 5' primer and a J-beta primer mix. A unique molecular identifier was introduced onto each TCR beta cDNA molecule by a template-switch 5' adaptor carrying 12 random nucleotides. At least 2.5 million CDR3-containing paired-end reads were obtained from each sample. First-strand cDNA was synthesized from all RNA with the Mint cDNA synthesis kit, primed by a TRBC-specific oligonucleotide. Following uracil-DNA glycosylase treatment, a first 18-cycle PCR with universal primers M1SS and BC2_uni_R was performed on all cDNA. The paper's processing steps were these. Each sample was normalized by randomly selecting 1 million high-quality reads, each carrying a distinct molecular identifier. Reads sharing molecular identifiers were discarded rather than binned into consensus sequences. MiTCR, run with a Q25 quality threshold and the strictest error-elimination algorithm, handled CDR3 identification, clonotype clustering and error correction. A nonparametric unseen species model using Euler transformation provided a lower-bound estimate of total TCR beta diversity. TCRdb's own reprocessing of the public reads used fastp at Q25 and MiXCR and kept productive beta chains. One record per CDR3 amino acid sequence lists the most common genes and DNA. The V and J calls, along with clone size, are taken from TCRdb and not from the paper's own processing. The sample has approximately 790,000 distinct CDR3 sequences on record, approximately 65% of them singletons. The ten largest clonotypes hold about a quarter of the sample.

CDR1 SGHTA and CDR2 FQGNSA were looked up in the germline V gene. The CDR3 measures 15 amino acids from cysteine to phenylalanine. Left in the record is the CDR3 DNA by itself, 45 bases read in frame from the first base. Relative to germline, V is 1 base shorter and J is 9 bases shorter, with 13 bases between their ends. This TCR derives from a man aged 25 to 40 in good health. The sample comprised blood. The chain joins TRBV7-2 to TRBJ1-6, with the D gene too uncertain to name. CDR3 region: CASSLGPGIRSPLHF. The nucleotide sequence reads as follows: TGTGCCAGCAGCTTAGGTCCCGGTATACGTTCACCCCTCCACTTT.